Sequencing of this T cell receptor beta chain was carried out in a study of patients and donors after allogeneic stem cell transplantation. TCRdb reprocessed the RT-PCR reads with MiXCR, giving one entry per CDR3 protein. Here the sample spans about 400,000 distinct CDR3 sequences, approximately 16% being singletons. Germline values: CDR1 MNHEY, CDR2 SMNVEV (reference sequence). V lost 5 bases and J 3 bases, leaving 19 bases between the germline ends. This CDR3 region has 16 residues. Sequenced material: blood, either unsorted or a sorted T cell fraction (not recorded which). V gene TRBV27 combines with J gene TRBJ2-5, with D possibly being TRBD1 or TRBD2 (6 bases each). The receptor was isolated from a human donor who was either an allogeneic HSCT recipient or a stem cell or donor lymphocyte infusion donor (not recorded which). It is not recorded whose cells these are; they may come from a transplant donor. The CDR3 sequence: CASSPLGGRTEETQYF. The CDR3 bases are TGTGCCAGCAGTCCCCTAGGGGGGAGAACGGAAGAGACCCAGTACTTC.